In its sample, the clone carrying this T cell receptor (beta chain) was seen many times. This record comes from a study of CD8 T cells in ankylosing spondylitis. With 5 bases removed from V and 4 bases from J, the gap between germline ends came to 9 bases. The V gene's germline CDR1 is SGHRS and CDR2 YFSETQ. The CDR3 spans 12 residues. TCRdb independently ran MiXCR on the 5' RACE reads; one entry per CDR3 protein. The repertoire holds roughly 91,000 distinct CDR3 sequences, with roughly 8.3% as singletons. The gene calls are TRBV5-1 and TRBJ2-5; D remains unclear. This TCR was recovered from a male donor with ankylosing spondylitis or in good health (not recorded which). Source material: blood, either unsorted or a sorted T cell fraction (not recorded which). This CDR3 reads CASRQTLETQYF. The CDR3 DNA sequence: TGCGCCAGCAGACAAACACTAGAGACCCAGTACTTC.